This TCR beta chain emerged from a study of shared clonotypes between healthy human individuals. At the level of the study: Every donor yielded three CD4 naive, three CD4 memory, two CD8 naive and one CD8 memory plate.

The germline V gene encodes CDR1 MNHEY and CDR2 SMNVEV (reference sequence). The CDR3 has 16 residues. The V segment lost 3 bases and the J segment 3 bases; nucleotides outside the gene matches: 6. Clones were sequenced by immunoSEQ multiplex PCR, and TCRdb holds only the in-frame ones, with some missing. The sample records about 1,800,000 clones, around 96% being singletons. Selected positively for CCR7 and CD45RO-negative, naive CD8 cells excluded terminally differentiated effector memory CD45RA+ cells. The sequence came from a man younger than 30 in good health. V is TRBV27 and J is TRBJ2-1; 9 bases are a match to TRBD2. Sample: naive CD8+ T cells sorted from blood. The CDR3 spells CASSFGGLALYNEQFF. The CDR3 DNA is TGTGCCAGCAGTTTTGGAGGACTAGCGCTCTACAATGAGCAGTTCTTC.